This T cell receptor (beta chain) was found in a study of blood T cell repertoires in COVID-19. Background on the study: Nucleic acid was either cDNA or gDNA, and it came from T cells, B-cell-depleted T cells, or PBMCs.

This table comes from immunoSEQ multiplex PCR, and its TCRdb copy is limited to in-frame clones, with some not included. The data show about 64,000 clones, roughly two thirds seen once. Per the germline V gene, CDR1 is SGHRS and CDR2 is YFSETQ. V lost 3 bases and J 6 bases, leaving 7 bases between the germline ends. The CDR3 is made up of 12 amino acids. Exposed participants encountered a COVID-19 case during the 2 weeks preceding study entry. This receptor was taken from an older woman who had been exposed to COVID-19. Source material: PBMCs or T cells enriched from blood (not recorded which). The J gene is TRBJ2-1, the V gene TRBV5-1; the D gene is possibly TRBD1 (6 bases). The CDR3 reads CASSSRGNEQFF. The CDR3 region has the DNA TGCGCCAGCAGCTCCAGGGGCAATGAGCAGTTCTTC. Complete variable domain (other parts from reference TRBV5-1 and TRBJ2-1): KAGVTQTPRYLIKTRGQQVTLSCSPISGHRSVSWYQQTPGQGLQFLFEYFSETQRNKGNFPGRFSGRQFSNSRSEMNVSTLELGDSALYLCASSSRGNEQFFGPGTRLTVL.